Listed below are T cell receptor beta chains from one sample, sequenced in a study of T cell responses to AZD1222 COVID-19 vaccine. Some clones are missing from TCRdb's copy, which holds only in-frame ones; the method was immunoSEQ multiplex PCR. Of under 150,000 clones in the sample, about 86% were seen once. The material was peripheral blood, obtained on day 0 of AZD1222 vaccination. These TCRs come from an adult in good health. CDR3s include the opening cysteine and the closing phenylalanine or tryptophan. Each record gives: V gene, D gene, clone size, J gene, CDR3 protein, CDR3 DNA. D genes are given only for firm matches. Rows give clone size only sometimes, using once, few, many, or a class for an expanded clone.

>TRBV11-2|-|once|TRBJ2-2
CASSFMTVTGELFF
TGTGCCAGCAGCTTTATGACTGTTACCGGGGAGCTGTTTTTT
>TRBV19|TRBD1|-|TRBJ1-2
CASSIADRGQGYTF
TGTGCCAGTAGTATAGCGGACAGGGGGCAAGGCTACACCTTC
>TRBV7-2|-|-|TRBJ1-6
CASSLGASQPSPLHF
TGTGCCAGCAGCTTAGGAGCCAGTCAGCCTTCACCCCTCCACTTT
>TRBV6-2/TRBV6-3|-|-|TRBJ1-1
CASSYWGTRAVNTEAFF
TGTGCCAGCAGTTACTGGGGTACTCGCGCGGTGAACACTGAAGCTTTCTTT
>TRBV18|-|-|TRBJ2-7
CASSPFAGLSTSSYEQYF
TGTGCCAGCTCACCATTCGCGGGCTTGAGTACTTCTTCCTACGAGCAGTACTTC
>TRBV11-2|-|-|TRBJ1-1
CASSWKTESTEAFF
TGTGCCAGCAGCTGGAAAACGGAGAGCACTGAAGCTTTCTTT
>TRBV3-1/TRBV3-2|-|-|TRBJ1-5
CASSQVSGANQPQHF
TGTGCCAGCAGCCAAGTCTCAGGAGCCAATCAGCCCCAGCATTTT
>TRBV6-5|-|once|TRBJ1-3
CASISRGFGNTIYF
TGTGCCAGCATATCGCGGGGGTTTGGAAACACCATATATTTT
>TRBV18|-|-|TRBJ1-5
CASSPAQLQPQHF
TGTGCCAGCTCACCGGCACAGCTACAGCCCCAGCATTTT
>TRBV18|-|-|TRBJ2-7
CASSPTVSSYEQYF
TGTGCCAGCTCACCGACAGTTAGCTCCTACGAGCAGTACTTC
>TRBV7-2|-|-|TRBJ1-1
CASSLTLGVLNTEAFF
TGTGCCAGCAGCCTAACCCTGGGGGTCCTGAACACTGAAGCTTTCTTT
>TRBV5-1|TRBD1|-|TRBJ2-2
CASSRQGASNTGELFF
TGCGCCAGCAGCCGACAGGGGGCCTCGAACACCGGGGAGCTGTTTTTT
>TRBV5-4|TRBD2|once|TRBJ2-1
CASSPRTSGRIREQFF
TGTGCCAGCAGCCCCCGGACTAGCGGGAGAATTCGGGAGCAGTTCTTC
>TRBV9|-|-|TRBJ1-4
CASSAGEGRLGEKLFF
TGTGCCAGCAGCGCGGGGGAGGGACGCCTGGGGGAAAAACTGTTTTTT
>TRBV2|-|-|TRBJ1-2
CASSEAGQDYGYTF
TGTGCCAGCAGTGAAGCTGGCCAGGACTATGGCTACACCTTC
>TRBV24-1|-|-|TRBJ1-2
CATSDFPGALTGLGNYGYTF
TGTGCCACCAGTGATTTCCCGGGGGCCTTAACAGGGTTGGGGAACTATGGCTACACCTTC
>TRBV6-5|-|once|TRBJ1-3
CASRLSGVSGNTIYF
TGTGCCAGCAGACTCAGCGGGGTCTCTGGAAACACCATATATTTT
>TRBV18|-|-|TRBJ1-5
CASSPGGGGQPQHF
TGTGCCAGCTCACCGGGGGGGGGTGGACAGCCCCAGCATTTT
>TRBV15|-|-|TRBJ2-7
CATSRETGTYEQYF
TGTGCCACCAGCAGAGAGACAGGAACCTACGAGCAGTACTTC
>TRBV7-2|-|-|TRBJ1-3
CASSLEASLGNTIYF
TGTGCCAGCAGCTTGGAGGCTTCCCTTGGAAACACCATATATTTT
>TRBV5-1|TRBD1|once|TRBJ1-1
CASSRTGEDTEAFF
TGCGCCAGCAGCCGTACAGGGGAGGACACTGAAGCTTTCTTT
>TRBV18|-|few|TRBJ2-2
CASSLSVGDTGELFF
TGTGCCAGCTCACTGAGCGTTGGGGACACCGGGGAGCTGTTTTTT
>TRBV4-1|-|-|TRBJ1-2
CASSHRGALGYGYTF
TGCGCCAGCAGCCACCGGGGGGCGCTAGGCTATGGCTACACCTTC
>TRBV19|TRBD2|-|TRBJ2-7
CASSSEGLAGGYEQYF
TGTGCCAGTAGTTCCGAGGGACTAGCGGGAGGTTATGAGCAGTACTTC
>TRBV2|-|-|TRBJ2-3
CASSGGEMDTQYF
TGTGCCAGCAGTGGGGGGGAAATGGATACGCAGTATTTT
>TRBV13|-|-|TRBJ1-1
CASSARGRTPEAFF
TGTGCCAGCAGCGCCCGGGGGAGGACTCCTGAAGCTTTCTTT
>TRBV5-8|TRBD1|-|TRBJ1-5
CASSLGGDRGWYSNQPQHF
TGTGCCAGCAGCTTGGGGGGGGACAGGGGTTGGTATAGCAATCAGCCCCAGCATTTT
>TRBV7-2|TRBD1|-|TRBJ1-6
CASSRDRVPPLHF
TGTGCCAGCAGCCGGGACAGGGTTCCACCCCTCCACTTT
>TRBV5-4|-|-|TRBJ1-2
CASIPGGVGNYGYTF
TGTGCCAGCATTCCGGGAGGGGTTGGCAACTATGGCTACACCTTC
>TRBV19|-|-|TRBJ1-2
CASLGEGVYRGYTF
TGTGCCAGTCTTGGAGAGGGGGTTTACAGAGGCTACACCTTC
>TRBV21-1|-|-|TRBJ2-2
CASETGSVRAHANTGELFF
TGTGCCAGCGAGACAGGGTCGGTAAGGGCACACGCGAACACCGGGGAGCTGTTTTTT
>TRBV9|TRBD2|-|TRBJ2-1
CASSSRPGLAGPSSSYNEQFF
TGTGCCAGCAGCTCCCGTCCCGGACTAGCGGGACCAAGTAGCTCCTACAATGAGCAGTTCTTC
>TRBV11-3|-|-|TRBJ2-2
CASSSFGAGELFF
TGTGCCAGCAGCTCCTTTGGGGCCGGGGAGCTGTTTTTT
>TRBV9|TRBD1|-|TRBJ1-1
CASSPVPGQGGYTEAFF
TGTGCCAGCAGCCCAGTCCCGGGACAGGGTGGATACACTGAAGCTTTCTTT
>TRBV4-2|-|-|TRBJ1-4
CASSQVPGEGEKLFF
TGTGCCAGCAGCCAAGTGCCGGGGGAAGGGGAAAAACTGTTTTTT
>TRBV27|-|-|TRBJ1-2
CASSPRGGYGYTF
TGTGCCAGCAGTCCCCGAGGGGGATATGGCTACACCTTC
>TRBV18|TRBD2|-|TRBJ2-3
CASSPPSSGGDTQYF
TGTGCCAGCTCACCACCTTCCTCGGGAGGAGATACGCAGTATTTT
>TRBV19|-|-|TRBJ1-2
CASSIGGNRVYGYTF
TGTGCCAGTAGTATTGGGGGAAACAGGGTGTATGGCTACACCTTC
>TRBV5-1|TRBD2|-|TRBJ2-1
CASSLRAGGGGEQFF
TGCGCCAGCAGCTTAAGAGCGGGAGGGGGCGGTGAGCAGTTCTTC